These 22 T cell receptor beta chains share one sample of origin, sequenced in a study of control samples from healthy donors and cancer patients. TCRdb's copy holds only in-frame clones and misses some; the assay was immunoSEQ multiplex PCR. The repertoire has 350,000 to 450,000 clones, around nine tenths of them found once; the top ten carry 5.5% to 8%. Sequencing was carried out using PBMCs. These receptors all stem from a man aged 40-49 years with head and neck cancer.

In this sample, this clone turned up once. The chain has TRBV5-1 and TRBJ1-6; D is uncertain. The germline CDR1 and CDR2 sequences are SGHRS and YFSETQ. Trimming pared 0 bases from V and 6 bases from J, leaving 19 bases between. This CDR3 has 18 amino acids. DNA for the CDR3: TGCGCCAGCAGCTTGGTTTTTGACTTCTTCAAGGGTAATTCACCCCTCCACTTT. Its protein is CASSLVFDFFKGNSPLHF.

V is TRBV4-1 and J is TRBJ2-7; possibly TRBD1 for D (5 bases). Germline CDR1 is MGHRA and CDR2 is YSYEKL. The CDR3 runs to 13 residues. V lost 0 bases to trimming and J lost 4 bases, with 7 bases between them. The CDR3 here is CASSQEQAYEQYF. The CDR3, as DNA: TGCGCCAGCAGCCAAGAACAGGCTTACGAGCAGTACTTC.

The chain joins TRBV5-1 to TRBJ2-5; TRBD1 matches 10 bases. CDR1 SGHRS and CDR2 YFSETQ come from the germline V gene. This CDR3 region has 17 residues. Losses at the gene ends were 1 base for V and 4 bases for J; bases not matched to a gene: 10. The CDR3 sequence: CASSLFSGTGEGETQYF. CDR3 bases: TGCGCCAGCAGCTTGTTTTCCGGGACAGGGGAGGGAGAGACCCAGTACTTC.

The rearrangement links TRBV2 to TRBJ2-3, with a possible D match to TRBD2 (5 bases). Germline values: CDR1 SNHLY, CDR2 FYNNEI. Trimming stripped 4 bases from V and 0 bases from J, with 14 bases between. This CDR3 region has 16 residues. CDR3 DNA sequence: TGTGCCAGCAGTGCTCCCAGCAGGACTAGCACAGATACGCAGTATTTT. Encoded protein: CASSAPSRTSTDTQYF.

The V call is TRBV18, the J call TRBJ2-3; 7 bases line up with TRBD2. The CDR3 loop spans 16 amino acids. Trimming took 4 bases from V and 0 from J; bases not matched to a gene: 7. Germline CDR1 and CDR2: KGHSH and LQKENI. The CDR3 bases are TGTGCCAGCTCACTTTCGGGGGGTACGAGCACAGATACGCAGTATTTT. Its translation: CASSLSGGTSTDTQYF.

This clone was observed once. This sequence joins TRBV27 and TRBJ2-7, with TRBD1 matching over 10 bases. Germline CDR1 MNHEY, CDR2 SMNVEV (reference sequence). The CDR3 consists of 14 residues. V trimming: 2 bases; J trimming: 5 bases; junction bases outside the gene matches: 3. The CDR3 here is CASSLGTGDHEQYF. Written as DNA, the CDR3 is TGTGCCAGCAGTTTAGGGACAGGGGACCACGAGCAGTACTTC.

This chain joins TRBV12-5 and TRBJ1-1; perhaps TRBD1 as D (6 bases). Between the trimmed V and J ends, which lost 5 bases and 1 base, there was a span of 20 bases. The CDR3 has 17 amino acids. The V gene's germline CDR1 is LGHNT and CDR2 FRNRAP. DNA for the CDR3: TGTGCTAGTGGTCAAAAAACAGGGTTAGAGAAGAACACTGAAGCTTTCTTT. This gives the protein CASGQKTGLEKNTEAFF.

The chain is built from TRBV4-3 and TRBJ2-1, with 8 bases identical to TRBD1. Germline-derived CDR1 and CDR2 are LGHNA and YSLEER. V lost 4 bases to trimming and J lost 0 bases; unmatched junction nucleotides: 11. This CDR3 contains 18 residues. In nucleotides, the CDR3 is TGCGCCAGCAGCCCGACAGGGGCTGGGATAAGCTCCTACAATGAGCAGTTCTTC. Translating gives CASSPTGAGISSYNEQFF.

The chain is built from TRBV18 and TRBJ2-1, with 9 bases aligning to TRBD1. The length of the CDR3 is 17 residues. The J segment lost 3 bases and the V segment lost 4 bases, leaving 10 bases of the junction unmatched. CDR1 is KGHSH and CDR2 is LQKENI in the germline V gene. The CDR3 coding sequence is TGTGCCAGCTCACACGCTTCACCGGGACAGGGCTACAATGAGCAGTTCTTC. Translated, it gives CASSHASPGQGYNEQFF.

The chain recombines TRBV28 with TRBJ1-2; maybe TRBD1 (5 bases). The CDR3 spans 15 residues. Germline CDR1 is MDHEN and CDR2 is SYDVKM. The V end was cut by 5 bases, the J end by 4 bases, with 17 bases between. Here the CDR3 DNA reads TGTGCCAGCAGTGTCGAAATAGGGGCTGGCTATGGCTACACCTTC. This sequence encodes CASSVEIGAGYGYTF.

The rearrangement joins TRBV4-3 to TRBJ2-1, with 8 bases that match TRBD1. The CDR3 sequence is 13 residues long. The V segment lost 1 base and the J segment 7 bases; nucleotides outside the gene matches: 0. Germline V gene sequence: CDR1 LGHNA, CDR2 YSLEER. The CDR3 spells CASSQGQGNEQFF. The CDR3 DNA is TGCGCCAGCAGCCAAGGACAGGGGAATGAGCAGTTCTTC.

The V gene is TRBV5-5, the J gene TRBJ2-1; 8 positions match TRBD2. From germline, CDR1 is SGHKS and CDR2 YYEKEE (reference sequence). The V segment lost 0 bases and the J segment 9 bases; nucleotides outside the gene matches: 5. The CDR3 has 14 amino acids. In DNA, the CDR3 is TGTGCCAGCAGCTTGGCTCGTGCGGGAGGTGAGCAGTTCTTC. It specifies CASSLARAGGEQFF. The full variable domain, rest sourced from reference TRBV5-5 and TRBJ2-1, is DAGVTQSPTHLIKTRGQQVTLRCSPISGHKSVSWYQQVLGQGPQFIFQYYEKEERGRGNFPDRFSARQFPNYSSELNVNALLLGDSALYLCASSLARAGGEQFFGPGTRLTVL.

V is TRBV11-2 and J is TRBJ1-4; 7 bases fit TRBD1. V lost 5 bases, J lost 0 bases, and 6 bases stayed unmatched. There are 16 residues in the CDR3. Germline assignment: CDR1 SGHAT and CDR2 FQNNGV. CDR3: CASSLGQVSTNEKLFF. In DNA, the CDR3 is TGTGCCAGCAGCCTTGGACAGGTATCAACTAATGAAAAACTGTTTTTT.

The chain employs TRBV7-3 and TRBJ2-5, with D perhaps matching TRBD1 (6 bases). With 2 bases removed from V and 9 bases from J, the gap between germline ends came to 16 bases. Germline loops: CDR1 SGHTA, CDR2 FQGTGA. The CDR3 extends over 14 amino acids. The CDR3 is CASSLENRVGAQYF. The CDR3 DNA reads as TGTGCCAGCAGCTTAGAGAACAGGGTCGGGGCCCAGTACTTC.

The chain couples TRBV7-9 to TRBJ2-3; D is tentatively TRBD1 or TRBD2 (5 bases each). This CDR3 region has 16 residues. V was shortened by 1 base and J by 4 bases, with 15 bases between the two germline ends. Germline V gene sequence: CDR1 SEHNR, CDR2 FQNEAQ (reference sequence). CDR3 nucleotides: TGTGCCAGCAGCTTAGAGAGGCCCCGGGGCGCAGATACGCAGTATTTT. Translating it yields CASSLERPRGADTQYF.

This rearrangement joins TRBV30 to TRBJ2-7; 7 bases align to TRBD2. Germline trimming cut 1 base from V and 7 bases from J; bases unmatched to any gene: 7. CDR3 size: 13 residues. CDR1 is GTSNPN and CDR2 is SVGIG in the germline V gene (reference sequence). This chain's CDR3 is CAWSGASGREQYF. For the CDR3, the DNA is TGTGCCTGGAGTGGTGCTAGCGGCAGAGAGCAGTACTTC.

The chain uses TRBV28 and TRBJ2-3; D possibly matches TRBD1 or TRBD2 (5 bases each). There are 14 residues in the CDR3. CDR1 is MDHEN, CDR2 SYDVKM, per germline. V was shortened by 6 bases and J by 3 bases, with 13 bases between the two germline ends. The CDR3 nucleotides are TGTGCCAGCAGACGAGGGACCGGAACAGATACGCAGTATTTT. Protein sequence: CASRRGTGTDTQYF.

This clone appeared a few times. The sample holds other DNA sequences that translate to the same CDR3. The chain is built from TRBV6-5 and TRBJ1-5, with a possible D match to TRBD1 (6 bases). The CDR3 sequence is 14 residues long. V was pared by 0 bases and J by 6 bases, with 9 bases between. Germline V gene lookup returns CDR1 MNHEY and CDR2 SVGAGI. The CDR3 is CASSYSGGGQPQHF. Here the CDR3 DNA reads TGTGCCAGCAGTTACTCGGGGGGCGGTCAGCCCCAGCATTTT.

V usage is TRBV29-1 and J usage is TRBJ2-2; the D gene is possibly TRBD1 (6 bases). Germline CDR1 is SQVTM and CDR2 is ANQGSEA. The V end lost 7 bases, the J end lost 5 bases, and 14 bases lay between the germline ends. This CDR3 has 13 residues. CDR3 in amino acids: CSATQGRTGELFF. Written as DNA, the CDR3 is TGCAGCGCGACACAGGGACGGACCGGGGAGCTGTTTTTT.

The chain joins TRBV9 to TRBJ2-1, with 14 bases aligning to TRBD2. The trim removed 3 bases at V and 8 bases at J, leaving 13 bases unmatched. Germline V CDR1 and CDR2: SGDLS, YYNGEE. The CDR3 extends over 18 amino acids. DNA for the CDR3: TGTGCCAGCAGCGCCCATGCCGGGACTAGCGGGAGCGGTGATGAGCAGTTCTTC. Its protein is CASSAHAGTSGSGDEQFF.

The CDR3 is CASSAVGTPRYEQYF. The CDR3 DNA follows: TGTGCCAGCAGCGCTGTCGGGACTCCTAGGTACGAGCAGTACTTC. This chain links TRBV28 with TRBJ2-7; D is perhaps TRBD2 (6 bases). With 6 bases removed from V and 4 bases from J, the gap between germline ends came to 19 bases. In germline, CDR1 is MDHEN, CDR2 SYDVKM. This CDR3 comprises 15 residues.

This clone has a handful of counts. V usage is TRBV5-6 and J usage is TRBJ2-1, with TRBD2 as a possible D gene (6 bases). Trimming removed 1 base at V and 7 bases at J, with 12 bases between. The CDR3 is 14 residues long. CDR1 is SGHDT and CDR2 is YYEEEE in the germline V gene. CDR3 nucleotides: TGTGCCAGCAGCTTGCGGGGAGGCGGGAATGAGCAGTTCTTC. It is translated as CASSLRGGGNEQFF.